This T cell receptor beta chain is drawn from a study of cytomegalovirus exposure and HLA in healthy donors. Study as a whole: A preliminary data release comprised about 85 million unique TCRs obtained from HLA-typed donors.

In regard to this clone: Its antigen is undetermined.

Points from the study as a whole: Across HLA loci, a later analysis found differing TCR association rates, with DRB1 most and HLA-C fewest. The study assumed roughly uniform donor sequencing depth for presence/absence analyses. Sequencing likely produced, as an artifact, a cluster of highly shared sequence variants.

The PCR ran on 60 Vbeta and 13 Jbeta primers. Method: immunoSEQ multiplex PCR; TCRdb's copy keeps in-frame clones and lacks some. The sample yields 200,000 to 250,000 clones, about 84% seen once. This TCR derives from a human donor in good health. Sequencing was done on a sample of PBMCs.

CDR3 loop: CASSDRYEQYF. CDR3 bases: TGTGCCAGCAGCGACAGGTACGAGCAGTACTTC. The chain is built from TRBV5-8 and TRBJ2-7, with D possibly TRBD1 on 6 matching bases. This CDR3 region has 11 residues. The germline CDR1 and CDR2 sequences are SGHTS and YDEGEE. Trimming removed 4 bases at V and 4 bases at J, with 6 bases between.